What follows are 3 T cell receptor beta chains derived from one specimen sequenced in a study of T cells in Graves' hyperthyroidism and ophthalmopathy (dated 2019 in TCRdb). The library was made by multiplex PCR. The sequencer listed for this sample is Illumina HiSeq 2000. The TCR beta CDR3 regions were amplified from RNA transcripts. The first round of RT-PCR for the TCR CDR3 was performed with the HTBI primer set and the Qiagen OneStep RT-PCR kit. TCRdb reanalyzed the raw reads on its own, using fastp at Q25 for trimming and MiXCR for clone calling, and kept in-frame beta chains. A single entry per CDR3 protein holds the most common genes and DNA from its merged rows. In this sample the table shows fewer than 350,000 distinct CDR3 sequences, 13% of which occur a single time. The biggest ten clones account for 7.5% to 8% of the sample. What was sequenced was blood. These TCRs come from a woman aged 25 to 39 with Graves' hyperthyroidism that later progressed to Graves' ophthalmopathy.

The V and J genes are TRBV4-1 and TRBJ1-1; D unclear. The CDR3 extends over 16 amino acids. Germline V gives CDR1 MGHRA, CDR2 YSYEKL. The V gene lost 2 bases and the J gene lost 1 base, with 14 bases spanning the gap. The CDR3 spells CASSQRGLGANTEAFF. CDR3 DNA sequence: TGCGCCAGCAGCCAAAGAGGGTTGGGAGCGAACACTGAAGCTTTCTTT.

The sample holds many counts of this clonotype. V and J are TRBV6-5 and TRBJ2-1, with 10 bases fitting TRBD2. V shed 0 bases, J shed 5 bases, and the junction held 7 bases outside the gene matches. The CDR3 extends over 17 amino acids. Per the germline V gene, CDR1 is MNHEY and CDR2 is SVGAGI. CDR3 protein: CASSYSLGLAGDNEQFF. CDR3 nucleotides: TGTGCCAGCAGTTACTCGTTAGGTCTAGCGGGAGACAATGAGCAGTTCTTC.

This sequence joins TRBV4-3 and TRBJ1-1; no definite D call. V dropped 1 base and J dropped 11 bases, with 14 bases sitting between them. CDR1 is LGHNA and CDR2 is YSLEER in the germline V gene. The CDR3 has 13 residues. The CDR3: CASSQGAGGSAFF. CDR3 coding DNA: TGCGCCAGCAGCCAAGGGGCCGGAGGTTCGGCTTTCTTT.